This T cell receptor (beta chain) was found in a study of blood T cell repertoires in COVID-19. Study-wide background: Both acute and convalescent COVID-19 samples were obtained from the United States, Italy and Spain. PBMCs, B-cell-depleted T cells, or T cells provided the cDNA or gDNA that made up the material.

With 5 bases removed from V and 2 bases from J, the gap between germline ends came to 14 bases. The CDR3 length is 14 residues. In germline, CDR1 is SGHDT, CDR2 YYEEEE. Original analysis: Nucleated cell counts were estimated from reference gene primer amplification. Profiling relied on immunoSEQ multiplex PCR, and the TCRdb table lists in-frame clones only, not all of them. The V and J calls and clone size were taken over from that table, and D and trimming were inferred from the DNA. Altogether around 65,000 clones are present, about 81% being singletons, with the ten largest covering 9.2%. The rearrangement joins TRBV5-6 to TRBJ2-7, with D tentatively TRBD1 (6 bases). The sequenced sample was peripheral blood. The sequence derives from a human donor in a cohort sampled during active COVID-19. CDR3 nucleotide sequence: TGTGCCAGCAGGCCCCGTGGGACAACCTACGAGCAGTACTTC. Translated, it gives CASRPRGTTYEQYF.